A selection of T cell receptor beta chains follows, all from one sample in a study of blood T cell repertoires in COVID-19. The method was immunoSEQ multiplex PCR; TCRdb's version includes in-frame clones alone and lacks a portion of them. Among about 110,000 clones, approximately 87% were seen once, and the ten largest hold around a sixth. Specimen: peripheral blood. The receptors stem from an older woman with acute or convalescent COVID-19. Both conserved end residues are part of each CDR3. D genes are given only for firm matches. Rows give clone size only sometimes, using once, few, many, or a class for an expanded clone.

>TRBJ2-1|TRBD2|TRBV7-9|-
CASSLFGGKVNEQFF
TGTGCCAGCAGCTTATTCGGGGGGAAGGTTAATGAGCAGTTCTTC
>TRBJ1-5|-|TRBV5-1|once
CASSLGEDQPQHF
TGCGCCAGCAGCTTAGGAGAGGATCAGCCCCAGCATTTT
>TRBJ2-1|TRBD2|TRBV18|-
CASSQTSGALGARNEQFF
TGTGCCAGCTCACAGACTAGCGGGGCGTTGGGGGCAAGGAATGAGCAGTTCTTC
>TRBJ2-5|-|TRBV25-1|-
CASSPFRYGETQYF
TGTGCCAGCAGCCCCTTTCGGTACGGAGAGACCCAGTACTTC
>TRBJ1-4|-|TRBV11-2|few
CASSSRGIRDEKLFF
TGTGCCAGCAGTTCCCGGGGGATTCGAGATGAAAAACTGTTTTTT
>TRBJ2-1|TRBD2|TRBV4-3|-
CASSQDLASGSDEQFF
TGCGCCAGCAGCCAAGATCTGGCAAGCGGGAGTGATGAGCAGTTCTTC
>TRBJ2-1|-|TRBV29-1|-
CSVMIAVEQFF
TGCAGCGTGATGATAGCAGTGGAGCAGTTCTTC
>TRBJ1-5|-|TRBV6-1|-
CASRTGYNQPQHF
TGTGCCAGCAGAACAGGGTACAATCAGCCCCAGCATTTT
>TRBJ2-7|-|TRBV11-1|-
CASSLTYPTYEQYF
TGTGCCAGCAGCTTAACTTATCCGACCTACGAGCAGTACTTC
>TRBJ1-2|-|TRBV12-5|-
CASGNPPQYGYTF
TGTGCTAGTGGTAACCCCCCCCAGTATGGCTACACCTTC
>TRBJ2-7|TRBD1|TRBV27|few
CASKLQGDRYEQYF
TGTGCCAGCAAACTACAGGGGGATAGGTACGAGCAGTACTTC
>TRBJ1-1|TRBD1|TRBV5-1|-
CASRPTGWDTEAFF
TGCGCCAGCAGGCCGACAGGGTGGGATACTGAAGCTTTCTTT
>TRBJ2-7|TRBD1|TRBV3-1/TRBV3-2|-
CASSPATGRTYEQYF
TGTGCCAGCAGCCCGGCGACAGGGCGGACCTACGAGCAGTACTTC
>TRBJ2-3|-|TRBV27|-
CASSYRGWRSGASTDTQYF
TGTGCCAGCAGTTATCGGGGATGGAGAAGCGGAGCTAGCACAGATACGCAGTATTTT
>TRBJ1-6|-|TRBV3-1/TRBV3-2|-
CASSQTEGGGSPLHF
TGTGCCAGCAGCCAAACGGAGGGCGGGGGTTCACCCCTCCACTTT
>TRBJ2-1|TRBD1|TRBV11-3|-
CASSRGGGGQNEQFF
TGTGCCAGCAGCCGAGGGGGCGGCGGCCAAAATGAGCAGTTCTTC
>TRBJ1-2|-|TRBV5-8|once
CASSFRAYGYTF
TGTGCCAGCAGCTTCAGGGCCTATGGCTACACCTTC
>TRBJ1-1|-|TRBV2|-
CASSELGGRNTEAFF
TGTGCCAGCAGTGAACTAGGGGGAAGGAACACTGAAGCTTTCTTT
>TRBJ1-1|-|TRBV6-5|-
CASSYGRGLGTEAFF
TGTGCCAGCAGTTACGGTCGGGGATTGGGCACTGAAGCTTTCTTT
>TRBJ1-3|-|TRBV24-1|once
CATSDKGRRGVSGNTIYF
TGTGCCACCAGTGATAAGGGACGGCGGGGGGTATCTGGAAACACCATATATTTT
>TRBJ2-3|TRBD2|TRBV24-1|-
CATSDLSRGGNTQYF
TGTGCCACCAGTGATTTAAGCCGGGGGGGGAATACGCAGTATTTT
>TRBJ1-1|TRBD1|TRBV2|-
CASSERQGYTEAFF
TGTGCCAGCAGTGAAAGACAGGGTTACACTGAAGCTTTCTTT
>TRBJ2-6|-|TRBV4-1|-
CASSQGQYEANVLTF
TGCGCCAGCAGCCAAGGACAGTACGAGGCCAACGTCCTGACTTTC
>TRBJ2-7|-|TRBV3-1/TRBV3-2|-
CASSQDNRAAYEQYF
TGTGCCAGCAGCCAAGACAACAGGGCGGCCTACGAGCAGTACTTC
>TRBJ1-1|TRBD1|TRBV6-5|-
CASSYITGTGNTEAFF
TGTGCCAGCAGTTATATAACCGGGACAGGGAACACTGAAGCTTTCTTT
>TRBJ1-1|-|TRBV7-2|-
CASSLGGYNTEAFF
TGTGCCAGCAGCTTAGGAGGTTATAACACTGAAGCTTTCTTT
>TRBJ1-6|TRBD1|TRBV5-6|few
CASSLGQGEWSPLHF
TGTGCCAGCAGCCTTGGACAGGGAGAATGGTCACCCCTCCACTTT
>TRBJ2-4|-|TRBV6-2/TRBV6-3|-
CASSLPTGGEDIQYF
TGTGCCAGCAGTCTACCTACAGGGGGGGAAGACATTCAGTACTTC
>TRBJ2-3|-|TRBV10-3|-
CAISESRTVTDTQYF
TGTGCCATCAGTGAGTCAAGGACAGTCACAGATACGCAGTATTTT
>TRBJ1-5|-|TRBV19|-
CASSDRRGNQPQHF
TGTGCCAGCTCCGACCGACGGGGCAATCAGCCCCAGCATTTT
>TRBJ1-1|-|TRBV3-1/TRBV3-2|-
CASSQKVRGAEAFF
TGTGCCAGCAGCCAAAAGGTCAGGGGCGCTGAAGCTTTCTTT
>TRBJ1-1|-|TRBV27|-
CASTRAGNTEAFF
TGTGCCAGCACTCGCGCGGGTAACACTGAAGCTTTCTTT
>TRBJ1-1|TRBD1|TRBV6-5|once
CASSRGMTGAEAFF
TGTGCCAGCAGTAGGGGGATGACAGGGGCTGAAGCTTTCTTT
>TRBJ1-1|-|TRBV30|-
CAWSVIRGGTEAFF
TGTGCCTGGAGTGTAATAAGAGGGGGCACTGAAGCTTTCTTT
>TRBJ2-3|-|TRBV4-1|-
CASSRGAGDTQYF
TGCGCCAGCAGCCGTGGGGCAGGCGATACGCAGTATTTT
>TRBJ1-4|-|TRBV30|once
CAWKGTPPMNEKLFF
TGTGCCTGGAAGGGGACACCTCCAATGAATGAAAAACTGTTTTTT
>TRBJ1-6|-|TRBV12-5|-
CASGTGTPTFNSPLHF
TGTGCTAGTGGGACCGGGACTCCAACTTTTAATTCACCCCTCCACTTT
>TRBJ1-1|-|TRBV5-1|-
CASSAGRANTEAFF
TGCGCCAGCAGTGCGGGACGAGCGAACACTGAAGCTTTCTTT
>TRBJ2-3|TRBD1|TRBV7-3|-
CASSSGQGADTQYF
TGTGCCAGCAGCTCGGGACAGGGGGCAGATACGCAGTATTTT
>TRBJ1-2|TRBD1|TRBV7-8|-
CASSSLQGGYGYTF
TGTGCCAGCAGCTCTTTACAGGGGGGCTATGGCTACACCTTC
>TRBJ2-2|-|TRBV7-2|-
CASSLEPLYTGELFF
TGTGCCAGCAGCTTAGAGCCCCTTTACACCGGGGAGCTGTTTTTT
>TRBJ2-7|TRBD2|TRBV30|-
CAWTPGLRTSGTYEQYF
TGTGCCTGGACTCCCGGTCTCCGGACTAGCGGGACGTACGAGCAGTACTTC
>TRBJ1-1|TRBD1|TRBV3-1/TRBV3-2|few
CASRTGVNTEAFF
TGTGCCAGCAGGACAGGGGTGAACACTGAAGCTTTCTTT
>TRBJ2-1|-|TRBV3-1/TRBV3-2|-
CASSQGLVSYNEQFF
TGTGCCAGCAGCCAGGGTCTAGTCTCCTACAATGAGCAGTTCTTC
>TRBJ1-6|TRBD1|TRBV7-2|-
CASSSRQGRRSPLHF
TGTGCCAGCAGCTCCAGACAGGGGAGGAGATCACCCCTCCACTTT
>TRBJ2-6|-|TRBV2|few
CASSGSSGANVLTF
TGTGCCAGCAGTGGCAGCTCTGGGGCCAACGTCCTGACTTTC
>TRBJ1-1|TRBD1|TRBV12-3/TRBV12-4|few
CASSLGQGAFF
TGTGCCAGCAGTTTGGGACAGGGAGCTTTCTTT
>TRBJ1-5|-|TRBV7-2|-
CASSLRYNQPQHF
TGTGCCAGCAGCTTACGTTACAATCAGCCCCAGCATTTT
>TRBJ1-2|TRBD1|TRBV19|-
CAAGTDNYGYTF
TGTGCCGCCGGGACAGACAACTATGGCTACACCTTC
>TRBJ2-2|-|TRBV4-1|once
CASSQMTANTGELFF
TGCGCCAGCAGCCAAATGACAGCAAACACCGGGGAGCTGTTTTTT
>TRBJ2-7|-|TRBV21-1|-
CASSKGGRQGQYF
TGTGCCAGCAGCAAAGGTGGACGGCAGGGGCAGTACTTC
>TRBJ1-6|TRBD1|TRBV28|-
CASSPPGQGGSPLHF
TGTGCCAGCAGCCCTCCGGGACAGGGGGGTTCACCCCTCCACTTT
>TRBJ1-1|TRBD1|TRBV12-3/TRBV12-4|-
CASRRQGRGEAFF
TGTGCCAGCAGGCGACAGGGGAGAGGAGAAGCTTTCTTT
>TRBJ1-5|-|TRBV24-1|-
CATSDRGGSRPQHF
TGTGCCACCAGTGATCGGGGGGGTAGTAGGCCCCAGCATTTT
>TRBJ2-7|-|TRBV21-1|few
CASSNDVPPWRRRTYEQYF
TGTGCCAGCAGCAACGATGTACCCCCTTGGCGGCGCCGAACCTACGAGCAGTACTTC
>TRBJ2-3|TRBD1|TRBV7-9|-
CASSTRRTGLDTQYF
TGTGCCAGCAGCACTCGACGGACAGGGCTCGATACGCAGTATTTT
>TRBJ2-5|TRBD1|TRBV10-3|few
CAISAGTGDQETQYF
TGTGCCATCAGCGCCGGGACAGGGGACCAAGAGACCCAGTACTTC
>TRBJ2-1|TRBD2|TRBV6-5|once
CASSGGLAGSYEQFF
TGTGCCAGCAGCGGGGGACTAGCGGGGAGCTATGAGCAGTTCTTC
>TRBJ1-2|TRBD1|TRBV7-8|-
CASSLDRGASYTF
TGTGCCAGCAGCTTAGACAGGGGTGCTAGCTACACCTTC
>TRBJ1-3|-|TRBV19|-
CASSTDNGGNTIYF
TGTGCCAGTAGTACGGACAATGGGGGAAACACCATATATTTT